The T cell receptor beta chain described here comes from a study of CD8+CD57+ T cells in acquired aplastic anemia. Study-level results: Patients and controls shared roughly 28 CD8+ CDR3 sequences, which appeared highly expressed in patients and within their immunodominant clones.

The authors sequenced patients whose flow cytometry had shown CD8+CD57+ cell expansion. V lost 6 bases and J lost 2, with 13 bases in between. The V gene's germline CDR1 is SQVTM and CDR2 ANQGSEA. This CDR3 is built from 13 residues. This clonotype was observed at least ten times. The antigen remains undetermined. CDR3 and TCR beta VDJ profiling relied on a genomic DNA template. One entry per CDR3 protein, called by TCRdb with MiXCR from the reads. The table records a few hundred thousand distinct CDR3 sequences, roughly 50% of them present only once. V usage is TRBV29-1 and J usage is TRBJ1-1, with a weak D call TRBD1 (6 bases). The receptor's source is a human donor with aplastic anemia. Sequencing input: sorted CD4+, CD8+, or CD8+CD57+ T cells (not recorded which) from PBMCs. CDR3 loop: CSVGGAINTEAFF. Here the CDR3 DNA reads TGCAGCGTGGGGGGGGCAATCAACACTGAAGCTTTCTTT.